The 4 T cell receptor beta chains below were found in one sample sequenced in a study of cytomegalovirus exposure and HLA in healthy donors. Primers included in the PCR were 60 Vbeta and 13 Jbeta primers. The assay was immunoSEQ multiplex PCR, and TCRdb's table has in-frame clones only and misses some. The data hold just over 200,000 clones, with 70% observed a single time. Sequencing was done on a sample of PBMCs. Receptors originate from a middle-aged man in good health and CMV-seropositive.

The chain uses TRBV5-1 and TRBJ1-1, with 8 bases fitting TRBD1. CDR3 size: 14 residues. Germline V gives CDR1 SGHRS, CDR2 YFSETQ. V shed 5 bases and J 2 bases; nucleotides not matched to a gene: 5. This CDR3 reads CASSLTGDNTEAFF. In DNA, the CDR3 is TGCGCCAGCAGTCTGACAGGGGATAACACTGAAGCTTTCTTT.

The genes are TRBV6-5 and TRBJ2-4; the D gene is possibly TRBD2 (5 bases). V lost 8 bases and J 1 base, leaving 12 bases between the germline ends. The germline V gene encodes CDR1 MNHEY and CDR2 SVGAGI. The CDR3 contains 14 residues. The CDR3 DNA reads TGTGCCAGCCGGGCGGGTTTTGCCAAAAACATTCAGTACTTC. This encodes CASRAGFAKNIQYF.

CDR3 protein: CASSFRGDLYGYTF. Here the CDR3 DNA reads TGTGCCAGCAGTTTCAGGGGGGACCTCTATGGCTACACCTTC. This rearrangement joins TRBV27 to TRBJ1-2; the match to TRBD1 covers 7 bases. The CDR3 covers 14 residues. V shed 3 bases and J 4 bases; nucleotides not matched to a gene: 5. Germline assignment: CDR1 MNHEY and CDR2 SMNVEV (reference sequence).

The genes are TRBV7-9 and TRBJ2-7; possible D gene TRBD1, 6 bases. Deletions cut 3 bases from V and 0 bases from J, with 9 bases between. CDR1 and CDR2 (germline): SEHNR, FQNEAQ (reference sequence). This CDR3 has 14 amino acids. The CDR3 coding sequence is TGTGCCAGCAGCTTGGACAGCAGCTCCTACGAGCAGTACTTC. Translated, it gives CASSLDSSSYEQYF.